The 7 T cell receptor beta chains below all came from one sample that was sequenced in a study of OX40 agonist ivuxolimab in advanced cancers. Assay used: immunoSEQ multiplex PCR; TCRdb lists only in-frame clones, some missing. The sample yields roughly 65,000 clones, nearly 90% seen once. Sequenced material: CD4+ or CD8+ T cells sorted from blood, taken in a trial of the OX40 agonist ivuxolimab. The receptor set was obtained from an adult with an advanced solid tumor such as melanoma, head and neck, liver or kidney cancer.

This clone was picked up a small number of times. CDR3 DNA: TGTGCCAGCAGTCTCTCGGCGTCGGGTACGCAGTATTTT. This codes for CASSLSASGTQYF. The chain is built from TRBV2 and TRBJ2-3; D not certain. The germline CDR1 and CDR2 sequences are SNHLY and FYNNEI. Trimming removed 5 bases from V and 8 bases from J, with 14 bases in between. The CDR3 contains 13 residues.

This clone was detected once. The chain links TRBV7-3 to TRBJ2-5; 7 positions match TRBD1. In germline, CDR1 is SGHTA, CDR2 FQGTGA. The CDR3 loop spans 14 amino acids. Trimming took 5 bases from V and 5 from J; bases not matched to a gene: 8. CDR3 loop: CASSLGQRWETQYF. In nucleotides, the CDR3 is TGTGCCAGCAGCCTGGGACAGCGGTGGGAGACCCAGTACTTC.

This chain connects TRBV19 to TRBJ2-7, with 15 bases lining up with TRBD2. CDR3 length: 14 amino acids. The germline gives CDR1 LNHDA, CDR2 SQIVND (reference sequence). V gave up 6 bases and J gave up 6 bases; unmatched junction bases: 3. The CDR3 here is CASRPGLAGGEQYF. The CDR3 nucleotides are TGTGCCAGTAGACCGGGACTAGCGGGAGGCGAGCAGTACTTC.

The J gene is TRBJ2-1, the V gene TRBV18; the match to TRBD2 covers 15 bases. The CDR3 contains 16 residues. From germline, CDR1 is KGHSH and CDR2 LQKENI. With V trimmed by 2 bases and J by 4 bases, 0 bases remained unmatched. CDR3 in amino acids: CASSPGTSGRYNEQFF. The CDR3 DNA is TGTGCCAGCTCACCAGGGACTAGCGGGAGGTACAATGAGCAGTTCTTC.

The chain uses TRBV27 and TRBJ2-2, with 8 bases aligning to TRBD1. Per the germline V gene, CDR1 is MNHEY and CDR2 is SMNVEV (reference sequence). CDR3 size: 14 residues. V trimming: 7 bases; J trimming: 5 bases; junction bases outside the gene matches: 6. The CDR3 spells CASKDRARTGELFF. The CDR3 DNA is TGTGCCAGCAAGGACAGGGCACGGACCGGGGAGCTGTTTTTT.

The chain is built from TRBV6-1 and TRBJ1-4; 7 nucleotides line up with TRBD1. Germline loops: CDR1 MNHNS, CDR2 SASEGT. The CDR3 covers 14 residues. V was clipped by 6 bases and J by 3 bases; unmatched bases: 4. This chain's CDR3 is CASRQGYANEKLFF. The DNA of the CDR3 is TGTGCCAGCAGACAGGGGTACGCTAATGAAAAACTGTTTTTT.

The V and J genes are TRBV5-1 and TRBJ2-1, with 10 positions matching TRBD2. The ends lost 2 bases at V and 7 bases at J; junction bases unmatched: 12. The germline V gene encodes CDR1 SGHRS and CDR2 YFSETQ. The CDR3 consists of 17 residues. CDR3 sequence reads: CASSFASGLAGENEQFF. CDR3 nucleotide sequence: TGCGCCAGCAGCTTCGCTTCGGGGCTAGCGGGAGAAAATGAGCAGTTCTTC.